This TCR beta chain stems from a study of sequential checkpoint blockade in melanoma. Treatment meaning: randomized to nivolumab then ipilimumab (arm A) or the reverse (arm B). Germline V gene data show CDR1 as MNHEY and CDR2 as SMNVEV (reference sequence). The CDR3 covers 14 residues. The V end was cut by 7 bases, the J end by 2 bases, with 12 bases between. Data came from immunoSEQ multiplex PCR; TCRdb stores just in-frame clones and leaves some out. Of fewer than 50,000 clones detected, more than 70% appear once; the ten largest clones hold about an eighth. This sequence was found in a human donor with melanoma. The chain links TRBV27 to TRBJ2-4; perhaps TRBD1 as D (7 bases). Sample: CD8+ T cells sorted from blood (inferred from file names), taken from a patient given nivolumab and ipilimumab in sequence. CDR3 in amino acids: CASKAGGTKNIQYF. The DNA for the CDR3 is TGTGCCAGCAAGGCAGGGGGGACCAAAAACATTCAGTACTTC.